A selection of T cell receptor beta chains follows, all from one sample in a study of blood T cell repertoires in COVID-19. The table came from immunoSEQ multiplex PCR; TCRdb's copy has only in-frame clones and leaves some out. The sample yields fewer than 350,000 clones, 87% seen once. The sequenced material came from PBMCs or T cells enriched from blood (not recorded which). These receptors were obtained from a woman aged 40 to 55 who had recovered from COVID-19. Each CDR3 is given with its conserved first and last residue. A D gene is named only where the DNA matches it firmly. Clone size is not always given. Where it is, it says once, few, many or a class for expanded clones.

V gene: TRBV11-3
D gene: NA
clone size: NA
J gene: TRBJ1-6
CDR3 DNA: TGTGCCAGCAGCTTAGCGCCGCGTTCACCCCTCCACTTT
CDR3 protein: CASSLAPRSPLHF

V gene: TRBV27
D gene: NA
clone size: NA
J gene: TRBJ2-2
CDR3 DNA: TGTGCCAGCAGCAAACAGGGAGCCAGGTTGACCGGGGAGCTGTTTTTT
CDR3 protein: CASSKQGARLTGELFF

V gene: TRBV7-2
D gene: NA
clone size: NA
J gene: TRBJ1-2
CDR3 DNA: TGTGCCAGCAGCTCCCAGTGGGGGGGAAGGCAGAAGGATACTGGCTACACCTTC
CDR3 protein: CASSSQWGGRQKDTGYTF

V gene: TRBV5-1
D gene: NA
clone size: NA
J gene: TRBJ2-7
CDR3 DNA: TGCGCCAGCAGCATCCGGGACGGGAGCTCCTACGAGCAGTACTTC
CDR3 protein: CASSIRDGSSYEQYF

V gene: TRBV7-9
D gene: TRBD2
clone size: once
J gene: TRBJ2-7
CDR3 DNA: TGTGCCAGCCGGACTAGCGGGGCCTACGAGCAGTACTTC
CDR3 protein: CASRTSGAYEQYF

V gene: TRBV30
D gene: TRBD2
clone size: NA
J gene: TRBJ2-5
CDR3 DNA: TGTGCCTGGGACCTAGGGACTAGCGGGAGAGAGACCCAGTACTTC
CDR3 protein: CAWDLGTSGRETQYF

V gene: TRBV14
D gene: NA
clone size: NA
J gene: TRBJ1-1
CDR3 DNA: TGTGCCAGCAGCCAAGCGGTCGGGGGTGTGGAAGCTTTCTTT
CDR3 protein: CASSQAVGGVEAFF

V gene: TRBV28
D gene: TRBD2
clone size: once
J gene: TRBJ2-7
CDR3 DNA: TGTGCCAGCAGTCTGGGACTAGCGCCCTACGAGCAGTACTTC
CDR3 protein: CASSLGLAPYEQYF

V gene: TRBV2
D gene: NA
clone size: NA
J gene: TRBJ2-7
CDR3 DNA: TGTGCCAGCAGAACGGGAGGGACAGACGAGCAGTACTTC
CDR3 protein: CASRTGGTDEQYF

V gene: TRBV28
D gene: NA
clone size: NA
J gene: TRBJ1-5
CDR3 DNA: TGTGCCAGCAGTCTGGGGGGGGGCGCCGGAGTTCAGCCCCAGCATTTT
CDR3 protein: CASSLGGGAGVQPQHF

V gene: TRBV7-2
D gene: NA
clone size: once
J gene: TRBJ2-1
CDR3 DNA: TGTGCCAGCAGCTTAGCTAGCGCGAGCTCCTACAATGAGCAGTTCTTC
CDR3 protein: CASSLASASSYNEQFF

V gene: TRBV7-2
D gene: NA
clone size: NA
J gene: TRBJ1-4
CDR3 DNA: TGTGCCAGCAGAGGGACAAACGGGGAAAAACTGTTTTTT
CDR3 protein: CASRGTNGEKLFF

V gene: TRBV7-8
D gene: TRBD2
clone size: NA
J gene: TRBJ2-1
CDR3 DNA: TGTGCCAGCAGCCAGCGGGGGAGCTCCTACAATGAGCAGTTCTTC
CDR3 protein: CASSQRGSSYNEQFF

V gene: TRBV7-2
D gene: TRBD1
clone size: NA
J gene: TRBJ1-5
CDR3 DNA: TGTGCCAGCAGCCAGTCGTACAGGGGGATTCAGCCCCAGCATTTT
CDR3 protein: CASSQSYRGIQPQHF

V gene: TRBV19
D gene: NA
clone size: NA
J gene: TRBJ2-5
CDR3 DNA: TGTGCCAGTAGCACCCGGGACTTCGAGACCCAGTACTTC
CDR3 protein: CASSTRDFETQYF

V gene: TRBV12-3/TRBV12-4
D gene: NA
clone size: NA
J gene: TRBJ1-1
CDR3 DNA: TGTGCCAGCAGTGGGCGGGGCGAAGCTTTCTTT
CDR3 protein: CASSGRGEAFF

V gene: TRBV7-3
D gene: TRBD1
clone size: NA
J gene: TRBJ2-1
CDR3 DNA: TGTGCCAGCAGCTTAATGGGACAGGGGAGCAATGAGCAGTTCTTC
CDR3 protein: CASSLMGQGSNEQFF

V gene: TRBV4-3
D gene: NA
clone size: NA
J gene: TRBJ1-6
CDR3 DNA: TGCGCCAGCAGCCAAGATCTGCAGGGCCATTCACCCCTCCACTTT
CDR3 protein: CASSQDLQGHSPLHF

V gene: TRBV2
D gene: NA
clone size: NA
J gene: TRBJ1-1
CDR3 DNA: TGTGCCAGCAGCGTCAGGGCACGGAACACTGAAGCTTTCTTT
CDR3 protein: CASSVRARNTEAFF

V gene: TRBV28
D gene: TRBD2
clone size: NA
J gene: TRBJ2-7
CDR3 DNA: TGTGCCAGCAGTCTCCGGACTAGCGGCCCCTACGAGCAGTACTTC
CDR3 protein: CASSLRTSGPYEQYF

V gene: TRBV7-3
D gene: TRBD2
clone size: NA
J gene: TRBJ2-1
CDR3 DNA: TGTGCCAGCAGCTTGTTGGCTAGCGGGAGGGATGGTGAGCAGTTCTTC
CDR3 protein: CASSLLASGRDGEQFF

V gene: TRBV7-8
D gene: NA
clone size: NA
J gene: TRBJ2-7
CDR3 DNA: TGTGCCAGCAGCTTAGTTACAGTAGGCGGGTACGAGCAGTACTTC
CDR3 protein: CASSLVTVGGYEQYF